This T cell receptor (beta chain) was obtained from a study of control samples from healthy donors and cancer patients. Sequencing was performed with immunoSEQ multiplex PCR; in TCRdb, only in-frame clones are kept and a portion is missing. This sample has tens of thousands of clones, with 95% to 96% found just once. V was pared by 0 bases and J by 0 bases, with 9 bases between. CDR1 and CDR2 from the germline V gene are MGHRA and YSYEKL. The CDR3 spans 15 residues. The sequence was collected from a woman aged 25 to 39 in good health. The material sequenced was blood. The chain uses TRBV4-1 and TRBJ2-7; D is ambiguous. The CDR3 DNA sequence: TGCGCCAGCAGCCAAGAGTCCAGGAGCTCCTACGAGCAGTACTTC. It translates to CASSQESRSSYEQYF.